This TCR beta chain was retrieved from a study of T cell responses to AZD1222 COVID-19 vaccine. To note about this clone: This sample also contains other DNA sequences that code for the same CDR3.

Sequencing used immunoSEQ multiplex PCR; TCRdb keeps in-frame clones, though not all of them. There are some 180,000 clones in the sample; 85% to 95% occur only once, and around 0.98% lies in the top ten. CDR1 and CDR2 (germline): MNHEY, SVGAGI. V was clipped by 6 bases and J by 1 base, with 3 bases between them. The length of the CDR3 is 11 residues. Sequenced here: peripheral blood, sampled 28 days after the second dose of the MenACWY control vaccine. The TCR comes from an adult who received the MenACWY meningococcal vaccine as a control. The chain is built from TRBV6-5 and TRBJ1-1; D is undetermined. CDR3 protein: CASRGNTEAFF. For the CDR3, the DNA is TGTGCCAGCAGGGGGAACACTGAAGCTTTCTTT.